This TCR beta chain comes out of a study of response to subunit inactivated influenza vaccine. The CDR3 covers 15 residues. In germline, CDR1 is SGHRS, CDR2 YFSETQ. Trimming cost V 1 base and J 5 bases, with 12 bases left between them. This clonotype was seen more than once but under ten times. TCRdb recomputed calls from the RT-PCR reads with MiXCR, one row per CDR3 protein. The profile shows some 500,000 distinct CDR3 sequences, over 10% of them singletons. V is TRBV5-1 and J is TRBJ2-2; D tentatively fits TRBD1 or TRBD2 (5 bases each). The source of this sequence is a man aged 50-59 years who received an inactivated influenza vaccine. Sample: PBMCs from blood, taken more than 35 days after vaccination. The CDR3 is CASSLPGSGTGELFF. The CDR3 nucleotides are TGCGCCAGCAGCTTGCCGGGGTCAGGGACCGGGGAGCTGTTTTTT.